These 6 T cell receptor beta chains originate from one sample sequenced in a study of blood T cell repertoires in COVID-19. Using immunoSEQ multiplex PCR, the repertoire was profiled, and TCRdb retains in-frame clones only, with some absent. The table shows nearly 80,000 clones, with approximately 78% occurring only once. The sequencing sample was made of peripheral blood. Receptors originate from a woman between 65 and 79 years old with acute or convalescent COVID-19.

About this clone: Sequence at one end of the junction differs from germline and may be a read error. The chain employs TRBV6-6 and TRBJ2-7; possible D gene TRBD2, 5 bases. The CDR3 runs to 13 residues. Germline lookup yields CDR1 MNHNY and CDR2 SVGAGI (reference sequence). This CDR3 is CASSFRPEVLRDF. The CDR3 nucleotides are TGTGCCAGCAGTTTCCGACCGGAAGTTTTGAGGGACTTC.

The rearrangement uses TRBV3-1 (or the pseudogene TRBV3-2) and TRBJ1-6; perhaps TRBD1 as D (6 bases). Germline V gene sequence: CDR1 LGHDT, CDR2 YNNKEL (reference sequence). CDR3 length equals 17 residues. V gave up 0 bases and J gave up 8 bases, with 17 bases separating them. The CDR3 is CASSQEYGRGFDSPLHF. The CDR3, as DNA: TGTGCCAGCAGCCAAGAATACGGCAGGGGCTTTGATTCACCCCTCCACTTT.

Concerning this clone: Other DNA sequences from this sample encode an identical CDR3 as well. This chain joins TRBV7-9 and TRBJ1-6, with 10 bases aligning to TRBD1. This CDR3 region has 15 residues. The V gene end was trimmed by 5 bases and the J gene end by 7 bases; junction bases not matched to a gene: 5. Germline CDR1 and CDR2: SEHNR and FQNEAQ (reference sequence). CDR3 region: CASSTRTGGNSPLHF. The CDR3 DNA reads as TGTGCCAGCAGCACTCGGACAGGGGGGAATTCACCCCTCCACTTT.

CDR3 sequence: CASSRDIATNEKLFF. The CDR3 DNA reads TGTGCCAGCAGTAGGGACATAGCAACTAATGAAAAACTGTTTTTT. The rearrangement uses TRBV2 and TRBJ1-4, with D tentatively TRBD1 (6 bases). The V gene lost 5 bases and the J gene lost 0 bases, with 10 bases spanning the gap. The germline V gene encodes CDR1 SNHLY and CDR2 FYNNEI. The CDR3 is 15 amino acids.

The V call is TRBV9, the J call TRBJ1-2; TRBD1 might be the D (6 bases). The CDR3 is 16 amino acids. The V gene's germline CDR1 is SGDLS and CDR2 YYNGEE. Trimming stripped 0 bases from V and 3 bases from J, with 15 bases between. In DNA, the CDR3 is TGTGCCAGCAGCGTAGGGGTAGGGTACAGGGACTATGGCTACACCTTC. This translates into CASSVGVGYRDYGYTF. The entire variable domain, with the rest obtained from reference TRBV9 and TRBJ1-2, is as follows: DSGVTQTPKHLITATGQRVTLRCSPRSGDLSVYWYQQSLDQGLQFLIQYYNGEERAKGNILERFSAQQFPDLHSELNLSSLELGDSALYFCASSVGVGYRDYGYTFGSGTRLTVV.

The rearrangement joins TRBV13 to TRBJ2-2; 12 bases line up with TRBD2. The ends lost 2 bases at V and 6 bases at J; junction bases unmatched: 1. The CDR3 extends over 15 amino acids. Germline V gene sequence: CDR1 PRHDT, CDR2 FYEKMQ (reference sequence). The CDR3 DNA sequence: TGTGCCAGCAGCTTACTAGCGGGAGGGCCCGGGGAGCTGTTTTTT. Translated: CASSLLAGGPGELFF.